These T cell receptor beta chains were read from a single sample in a study of CD4 T cells in relation to SARS-CoV-2 and coronaviruses. These receptors' targets are unknown. Sequenced by immunoSEQ multiplex PCR; TCRdb stores in-frame clones only, minus some. Altogether approximately 40,000 clones are present, 75% to 85% being singletons, with the ten largest covering about 2.8%. The source material was memory CD4+ T cells from PBMCs, cultured in vitro. These receptors all stem from an adult with COVID-19. Both conserved end residues are part of each CDR3. The order of the fields is CDR3 protein, V gene, J gene.

CDR3aa: CASGGLAGPHPSNEQFF
v_gene: TRBV3-1/TRBV3-2
j_gene: TRBJ2-1

CDR3aa: CASSLARLPIETQYF
v_gene: TRBV5-6
j_gene: TRBJ2-5

CDR3aa: CASSFSVYTGELFF
v_gene: TRBV19
j_gene: TRBJ2-2

CDR3aa: CASSYSSRVGPLHF
v_gene: TRBV6-5
j_gene: TRBJ1-6

CDR3aa: CASSVGTGVMGTIYF
v_gene: TRBV9
j_gene: TRBJ1-3

CDR3aa: CASRQPGYNSPLHF
v_gene: TRBV10-2
j_gene: TRBJ1-6

CDR3aa: CASSPGQGVADTQYF
v_gene: TRBV7-2
j_gene: TRBJ2-3

CDR3aa: CASTSATRSYEQYF
v_gene: TRBV27
j_gene: TRBJ2-7

CDR3aa: CASSSTGANNEKLFF
v_gene: TRBV5-1
j_gene: TRBJ1-4

CDR3aa: CASSRSGWGNQPQHF
v_gene: TRBV7-9
j_gene: TRBJ1-5

CDR3aa: CSANGGTEAFF
v_gene: TRBV20-1
j_gene: TRBJ1-1

CDR3aa: CASSQRGHNGYTF
v_gene: TRBV3-1/TRBV3-2
j_gene: TRBJ1-2

CDR3aa: CASSYSNRDSNQPQHF
v_gene: TRBV6-6
j_gene: TRBJ1-5

CDR3aa: CASQLSQREGSSYNEQFF
v_gene: TRBV11-2
j_gene: TRBJ2-1

CDR3aa: CASSDHRQGTEKLFF
v_gene: TRBV7-8
j_gene: TRBJ1-4

CDR3aa: CATSDATDATLIYGYTF
v_gene: TRBV24-1
j_gene: TRBJ1-2

CDR3aa: CASSLEVSSGELFF
v_gene: TRBV5-4
j_gene: TRBJ2-2

CDR3aa: CASSQELGDQPQHF
v_gene: TRBV4-1
j_gene: TRBJ1-5

CDR3aa: CASSPSPLQGRRQNIQYF
v_gene: TRBV4-1
j_gene: TRBJ2-4

CDR3aa: CASSLYFTRDGYTF
v_gene: TRBV27
j_gene: TRBJ1-2

CDR3aa: CAIRGGAGVQETQYF
v_gene: TRBV10-3
j_gene: TRBJ2-5

CDR3aa: CASSPRESRGTQYF
v_gene: TRBV5-1
j_gene: TRBJ2-5

CDR3aa: CASSRTGRGQYNEQFF
v_gene: TRBV18
j_gene: TRBJ2-1

CDR3aa: CASSLRPPAGRTDYGYTF
v_gene: TRBV11-2
j_gene: TRBJ1-2

CDR3aa: CASRASGTKETQYF
v_gene: TRBV5-5
j_gene: TRBJ2-5

CDR3aa: CASSNTGTDTQYF
v_gene: TRBV11-3
j_gene: TRBJ2-3

CDR3aa: CASRTTGNYDGELFF
v_gene: TRBV14
j_gene: TRBJ2-2

CDR3aa: CASSLWDNYGYTF
v_gene: TRBV27
j_gene: TRBJ1-2

CDR3aa: CASSWLEGADEKLFF
v_gene: TRBV6-5
j_gene: TRBJ1-4

CDR3aa: CASSPPLRDTQYF
v_gene: TRBV18
j_gene: TRBJ2-3